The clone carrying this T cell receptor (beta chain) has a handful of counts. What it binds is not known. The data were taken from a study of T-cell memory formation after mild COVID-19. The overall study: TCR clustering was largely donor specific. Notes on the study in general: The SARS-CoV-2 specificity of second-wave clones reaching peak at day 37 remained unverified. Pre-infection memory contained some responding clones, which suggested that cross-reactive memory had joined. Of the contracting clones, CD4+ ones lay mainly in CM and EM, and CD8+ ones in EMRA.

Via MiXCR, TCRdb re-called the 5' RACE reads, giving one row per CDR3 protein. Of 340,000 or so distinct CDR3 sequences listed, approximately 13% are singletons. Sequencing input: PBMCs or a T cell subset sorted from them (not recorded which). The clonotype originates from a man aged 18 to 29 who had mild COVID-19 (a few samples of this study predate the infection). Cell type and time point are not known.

The CDR3 protein is CASSFAGEDIQYF. DNA of the CDR3: TGCGCCAGCAGCTTTGCGGGGGAGGACATTCAGTACTTC. The V call is TRBV5-1, the J call TRBJ2-4, with TRBD2 matching 7 bases. This CDR3 is 13 amino acids long. Per the germline V gene, CDR1 is SGHRS and CDR2 is YFSETQ. The junction had 4 bases not matched to a gene; V was cut back by 2 bases and J by 8 bases.